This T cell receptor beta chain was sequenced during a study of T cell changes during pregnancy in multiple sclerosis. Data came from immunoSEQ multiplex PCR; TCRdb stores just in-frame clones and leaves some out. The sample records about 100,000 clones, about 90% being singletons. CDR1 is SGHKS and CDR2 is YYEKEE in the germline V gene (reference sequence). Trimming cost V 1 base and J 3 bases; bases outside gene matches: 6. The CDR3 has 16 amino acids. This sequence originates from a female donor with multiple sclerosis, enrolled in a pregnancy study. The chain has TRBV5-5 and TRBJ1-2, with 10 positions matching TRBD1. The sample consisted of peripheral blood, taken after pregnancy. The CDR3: CASSLRQGADYYGYTF. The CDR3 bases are TGTGCCAGCAGCTTGCGACAGGGGGCAGATTACTATGGCTACACCTTC.